What follows describes a single TCR beta chain. Its antigen is unknown. Trimming removed 1 base from V and 3 bases from J, with 9 bases in between. The CDR3 totals 14 residues. Germline assignment: CDR1 SGHTA and CDR2 FQGNSA. The data originate from a study of T cell responses to AZD1222 COVID-19 vaccine. The study, taken as a whole, reports: Unmutated variant regions reportedly attract nearly half of all spike-specific TCRs. Spike was spanned by vaccine-associated CD4 TCRs, with dominance at 160-218 and 743-854.

Libraries were prepared by immunoSEQ multiplex PCR; TCRdb keeps only in-frame clonotypes and omits some of them. The sample lists about 74,000 clones; around 90% were seen once. The chain has TRBV7-2 and TRBJ1-1; D is unclear. The clonotype comes from an adult who received the AZD1222 COVID-19 vaccine. The starting material was peripheral blood, obtained 28 days after the second AZD1222 dose. In nucleotides, the CDR3 is TGTGCCAGCAGCTTAGAGGGCTCCTACACTGAAGCTTTCTTT. This codes for CASSLEGSYTEAFF.